This TCR beta chain originates from a study of T cell responses to AZD1222 COVID-19 vaccine. Background on the study: Second-dose timings of about 4 or about 12 weeks were pooled. Study findings and constraints: Increased Spike-specific TCR breadth and depth were observed after two AZD1222 doses. White British people made up most donors, females outnumbered males, and clonal diversity was possibly underestimated. Close to half of spike-specific TCRs reportedly recognize unmutated variant regions.

TCRdb's table, derived via immunoSEQ multiplex PCR, lists solely in-frame clones and lacks some. This table holds 85,000 to 100,000 clones, about 89% found once. A single count supports this clone. Its target is not known. This sample comprised peripheral blood, obtained on day 0 of AZD1222 vaccination. This receptor was taken from an adult in good health.

Here the CDR3 DNA reads TGTGCCAGCAGCCCAGGGGATAGCAATCAGCCCCAGCATTTT. It is translated as CASSPGDSNQPQHF. This sequence joins TRBV7-9 and TRBJ1-5; D is possibly TRBD1 (6 bases). V was trimmed by 5 bases and J by 0 bases, leaving 8 bases between them. Germline loops: CDR1 SEHNR, CDR2 FQNEAQ (reference sequence). The CDR3 is 14 residues long.